One sample yielded the 8 T cell receptor beta chains listed below, sequenced in a study of early T cells in non-severe SARS-CoV-2 infection. Via MiXCR, TCRdb re-called the 5' RACE reads, giving one row per CDR3 protein. The data contain more than 80,000 distinct CDR3 sequences, under 15% of them seen just once; the ten biggest clones take up around 7%. Input material: whole blood. The receptors were gathered from an adult who was a healthcare worker with PCR-confirmed SARS-CoV-2 infection or an uninfected control (not recorded which).

The genes are TRBV7-2 and TRBJ1-1, with unresolved D. From germline, CDR1 is SGHTA and CDR2 FQGNSA. CDR3 length equals 14 residues. The ends were cut back, 1 base at V and 5 bases at J, with 11 bases in the middle. Here the CDR3 reads CASSLGVRRTEAFF. Here the CDR3 DNA reads TGTGCCAGCAGCTTAGGAGTAAGAAGGACTGAAGCTTTCTTT.

The chain combines TRBV6-9 with TRBJ1-1; weak D call: TRBD1 (6 bases). Trimming took off 1 base at V and 0 bases at J, with 12 bases between the two ends. The germline V gene encodes CDR1 MNHGY and CDR2 SVAAGI. The CDR3 has 16 residues. CDR3 in DNA: TGTGCCAGCAGTTATTTAGGGGGGCGGATGAACACTGAAGCTTTCTTT. Translating it yields CASSYLGGRMNTEAFF.

This clonotype has ten or more counts. The chain couples TRBV6-1 to TRBJ1-1; tentatively, D is TRBD1 (5 bases). The CDR3 covers 14 residues. Germline CDR1 and CDR2: MNHNS and SASEGT. The germline V and J ends were trimmed by 2 bases and 7 bases, with 14 bases remaining between them. The CDR3 loop reads CASSETRGGREAFF. CDR3 coding DNA: TGTGCCAGCAGTGAAACACGGGGGGGTCGTGAAGCTTTCTTT.

V usage is TRBV6-5 and J usage is TRBJ2-2, with 9 bases identical to TRBD1. Germline CDR1 and CDR2: MNHEY and SVGAGI. V lost 7 bases and J lost 6; bases outside the gene matches: 6. This CDR3 spans 14 amino acids. CDR3: CASNTRQGAGELFF. CDR3 bases: TGTGCCAGCAACACTCGACAGGGGGCCGGGGAGCTGTTTTTT.

The chain uses TRBV7-9 and TRBJ2-7; 9 nucleotides align to TRBD2. Trimming took 5 bases from V and 4 from J; bases not matched to a gene: 12. Germline V lookup: CDR1 SEHNR, CDR2 FQNEAQ (reference sequence). The CDR3 spans 16 residues. The CDR3 DNA is TGTGCCAGCAGCCAGACTAGCGGATCTCCGGGGTACGAGCAGTACTTC. Residues: CASSQTSGSPGYEQYF.

This clonotype appeared many times. The chain joins TRBV29-1 to TRBJ2-7, with 7 bases identical to TRBD2. This CDR3 is built from 12 residues. The germline CDR1 and CDR2 sequences are SQVTM and ANQGSEA. After removal of 4 bases from V and 5 bases from J, the junction contained 5 bases not matched to a gene. DNA of the CDR3: TGCAGCGTTGGAGCGGGGATAGACGAGCAGTACTTC. It translates to CSVGAGIDEQYF.

There are a few counts of this clonotype. J is TRBJ1-6 and V is TRBV4-1, with 7 bases lining up with TRBD1. The V gene's germline CDR1 is MGHRA and CDR2 YSYEKL. This CDR3 has 15 amino acids. J lost 9 bases, V lost 0 bases, and 5 bases had no gene match. The CDR3 DNA is TGCGCCAGCAGCCAAGATTGGAACAGGGGTTCACCCCTCCACTTT. It specifies CASSQDWNRGSPLHF.

The rearrangement links TRBV29-1 to TRBJ2-5; 7 positions match TRBD1. Germline V gene sequence: CDR1 SQVTM, CDR2 ANQGSEA. J lost 5 bases, V lost 5 bases, and 8 bases had no gene match. This CDR3 has 13 amino acids. The CDR3 nucleotides are TGCAGCGTTAGCTCCCAGACAGGGGAGACCCAGTACTTC. Translated: CSVSSQTGETQYF.